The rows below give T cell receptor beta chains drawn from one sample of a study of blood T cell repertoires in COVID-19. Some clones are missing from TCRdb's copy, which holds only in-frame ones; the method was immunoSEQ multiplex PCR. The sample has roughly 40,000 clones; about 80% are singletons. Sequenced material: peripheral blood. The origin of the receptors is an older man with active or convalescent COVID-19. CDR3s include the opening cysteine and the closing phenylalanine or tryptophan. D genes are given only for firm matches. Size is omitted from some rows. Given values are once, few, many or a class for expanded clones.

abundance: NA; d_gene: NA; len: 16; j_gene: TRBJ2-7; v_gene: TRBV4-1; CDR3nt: TGCGCCAGCAGCCAAGTAACGGCGGCCCCTCGGAACGAGCAGTACTTC; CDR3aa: CASSQVTAAPRNEQYF
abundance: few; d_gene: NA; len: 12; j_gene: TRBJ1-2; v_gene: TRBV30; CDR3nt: TGTGCCTGGCAAAGATCGAGTGGTAGCTACACCTTC; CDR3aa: CAWQRSSGSYTF
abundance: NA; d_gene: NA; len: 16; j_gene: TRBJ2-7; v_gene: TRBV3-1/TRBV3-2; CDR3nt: TGTGCCAGCAGCCAAGATCGGGAGCGAGCAATCTACGAGCAGTACTTC; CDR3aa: CASSQDRERAIYEQYF
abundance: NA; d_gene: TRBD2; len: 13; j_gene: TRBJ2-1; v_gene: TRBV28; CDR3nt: TGTGCCTCCCGGGGGGGGTCGGGCAATGAGCAGTTCTTC; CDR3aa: CASRGGSGNEQFF
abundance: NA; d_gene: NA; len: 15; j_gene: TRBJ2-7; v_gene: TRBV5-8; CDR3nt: TGTGCCAGCAGCCCGGGAGTGCGGAGCGAGTACGAGCAGTACTTC; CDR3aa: CASSPGVRSEYEQYF
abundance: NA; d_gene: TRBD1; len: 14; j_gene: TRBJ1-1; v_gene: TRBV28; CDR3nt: TGTGCCAGCAGTCCAGGACAGGCAAGCACTGAAGCTTTCTTT; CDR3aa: CASSPGQASTEAFF
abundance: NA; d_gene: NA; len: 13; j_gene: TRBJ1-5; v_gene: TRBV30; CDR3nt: TGTGCCTGGAGTTCGACAGAGGATCAGCCCCAGCATTTT; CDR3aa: CAWSSTEDQPQHF
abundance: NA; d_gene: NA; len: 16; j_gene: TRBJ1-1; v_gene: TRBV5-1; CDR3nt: TGCGCCAGCAGCCTGTTGGGAATAGGACAGAACACTGAAGCTTTCTTT; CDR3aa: CASSLLGIGQNTEAFF
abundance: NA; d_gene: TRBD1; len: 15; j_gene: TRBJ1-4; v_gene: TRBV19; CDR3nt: TGTGCCAGTAGTATTACGGGACAGCTTAATGAAAAACTGTTTTTT; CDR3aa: CASSITGQLNEKLFF
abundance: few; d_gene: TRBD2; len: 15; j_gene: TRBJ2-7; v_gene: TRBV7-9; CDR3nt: TGTGCCAGCAGCTTCCCGGGTGGTAGCGGGGTCGAGCAGTACTTC; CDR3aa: CASSFPGGSGVEQYF
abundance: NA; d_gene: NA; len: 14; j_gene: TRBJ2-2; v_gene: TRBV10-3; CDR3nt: TGTGCCATCAGTGAGTCGAGTCCGTCCGGGGAGCTGTTTTTT; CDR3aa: CAISESSPSGELFF
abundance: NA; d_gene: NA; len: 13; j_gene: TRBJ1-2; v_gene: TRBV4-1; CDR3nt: TGCGCCAGCAGCCAAGATTGGGGGGAAGGCTACACCTTC; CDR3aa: CASSQDWGEGYTF
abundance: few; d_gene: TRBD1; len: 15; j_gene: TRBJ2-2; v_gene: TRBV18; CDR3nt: TGTGCCAGCTCCCAGGGACAGCCGGACACCGGGGAGCTGTTTTTT; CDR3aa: CASSQGQPDTGELFF
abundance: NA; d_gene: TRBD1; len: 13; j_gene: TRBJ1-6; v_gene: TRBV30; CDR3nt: TGTGCCTGGAGTTATGGACAGGCATTACCCCTCCACTTT; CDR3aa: CAWSYGQALPLHF
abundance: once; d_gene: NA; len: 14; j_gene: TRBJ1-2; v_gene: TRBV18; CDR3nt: TGTGCCAGCTCACCGGGCAGGGAAAACTATGGCTACACCTTC; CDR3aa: CASSPGRENYGYTF
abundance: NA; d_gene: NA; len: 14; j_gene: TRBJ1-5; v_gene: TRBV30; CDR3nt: TGTGCCTGGAGTGTATACGGGGGATCCCAGCCCCAGCATTTT; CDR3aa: CAWSVYGGSQPQHF
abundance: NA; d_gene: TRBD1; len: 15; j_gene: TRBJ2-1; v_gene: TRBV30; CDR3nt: TGTGCCTGGAAGTCGAGGGGGCTCCACTACAATGAGCAGTTCTTC; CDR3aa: CAWKSRGLHYNEQFF
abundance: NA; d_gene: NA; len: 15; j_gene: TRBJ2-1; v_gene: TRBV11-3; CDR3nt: TGTGCCAGCAGCTTAGGACAGAGCTCCTACAATGAGCAGTTCTTC; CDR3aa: CASSLGQSSYNEQFF
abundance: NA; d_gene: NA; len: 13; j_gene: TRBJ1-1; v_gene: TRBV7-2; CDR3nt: TGTGCCAGCAGCTCGACAGTTCGCACTGAAGCTTTCTTT; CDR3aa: CASSSTVRTEAFF
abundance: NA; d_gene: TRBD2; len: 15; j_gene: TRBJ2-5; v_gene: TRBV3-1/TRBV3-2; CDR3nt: TGTGCCAGCTCAGCCGTTGCGGGGGTTCAAGAGACCCAGTACTTC; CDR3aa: CASSAVAGVQETQYF
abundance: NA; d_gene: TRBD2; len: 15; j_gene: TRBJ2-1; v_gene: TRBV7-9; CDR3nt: TGTGCCAGCAGCTTGGGGACTAGCGGGGGAATAGGGCAGTTCTTC; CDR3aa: CASSLGTSGGIGQFF
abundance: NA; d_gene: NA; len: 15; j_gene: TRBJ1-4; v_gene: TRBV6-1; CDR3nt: TGTGCCAGCAGTGAAGCGCCGTTACACACCGAAAAACTGTTTTTT; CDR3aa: CASSEAPLHTEKLFF
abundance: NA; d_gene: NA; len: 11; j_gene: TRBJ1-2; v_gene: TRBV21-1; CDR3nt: TGTGCCAGCAGCAAAGGGCATGGCTACACCTTC; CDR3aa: CASSKGHGYTF
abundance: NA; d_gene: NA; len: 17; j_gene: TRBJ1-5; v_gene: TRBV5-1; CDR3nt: TGCGCCAGCAGCTTAAAACCTTTGAGTGAGATTAATCAGCCCCAGCATTTT; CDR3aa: CASSLKPLSEINQPQHF
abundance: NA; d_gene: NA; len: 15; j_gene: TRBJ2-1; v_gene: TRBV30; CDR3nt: TGTGCCTGGTCCAGGGGAGGGGGACGAAGCAATGAGCAGTTCTTC; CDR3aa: CAWSRGGGRSNEQFF
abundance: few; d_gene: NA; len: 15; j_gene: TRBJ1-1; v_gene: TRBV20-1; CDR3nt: TGCAGTGCTAGTGCAGGGGCGAGAGGGGGCACTGAAGCTTTCTTT; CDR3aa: CSASAGARGGTEAFF
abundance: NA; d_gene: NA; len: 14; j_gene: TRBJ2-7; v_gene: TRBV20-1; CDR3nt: TGCAGTGCTAGTGGCGGGGAAAGCTCCTACGAGCAGTACTTC; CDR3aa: CSASGGESSYEQYF
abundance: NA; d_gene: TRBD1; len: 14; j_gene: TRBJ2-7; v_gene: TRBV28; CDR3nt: TGTGCCAGCAGTTTCGCTGACAGGGCCTACGAGCAGTACTTC; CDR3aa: CASSFADRAYEQYF
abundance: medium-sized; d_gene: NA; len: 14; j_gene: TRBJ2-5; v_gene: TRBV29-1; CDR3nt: TGCAGCGTTGAAAGACTTACGGGCCAAGAGACCCAGTACTTC; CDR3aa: CSVERLTGQETQYF